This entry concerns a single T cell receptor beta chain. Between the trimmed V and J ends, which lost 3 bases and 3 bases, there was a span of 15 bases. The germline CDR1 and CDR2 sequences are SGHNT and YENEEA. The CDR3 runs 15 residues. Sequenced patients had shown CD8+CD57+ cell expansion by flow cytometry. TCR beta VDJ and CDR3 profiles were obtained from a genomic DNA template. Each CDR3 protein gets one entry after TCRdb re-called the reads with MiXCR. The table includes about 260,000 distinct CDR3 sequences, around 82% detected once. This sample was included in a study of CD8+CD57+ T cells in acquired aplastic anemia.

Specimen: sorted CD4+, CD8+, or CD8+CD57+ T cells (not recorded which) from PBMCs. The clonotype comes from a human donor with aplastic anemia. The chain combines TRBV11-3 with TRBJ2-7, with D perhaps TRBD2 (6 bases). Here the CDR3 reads CASSLNRGGVYEQYF. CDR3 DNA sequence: TGTGCCAGCAGCTTGAATCGCGGAGGGGTCTACGAGCAGTACTTC.